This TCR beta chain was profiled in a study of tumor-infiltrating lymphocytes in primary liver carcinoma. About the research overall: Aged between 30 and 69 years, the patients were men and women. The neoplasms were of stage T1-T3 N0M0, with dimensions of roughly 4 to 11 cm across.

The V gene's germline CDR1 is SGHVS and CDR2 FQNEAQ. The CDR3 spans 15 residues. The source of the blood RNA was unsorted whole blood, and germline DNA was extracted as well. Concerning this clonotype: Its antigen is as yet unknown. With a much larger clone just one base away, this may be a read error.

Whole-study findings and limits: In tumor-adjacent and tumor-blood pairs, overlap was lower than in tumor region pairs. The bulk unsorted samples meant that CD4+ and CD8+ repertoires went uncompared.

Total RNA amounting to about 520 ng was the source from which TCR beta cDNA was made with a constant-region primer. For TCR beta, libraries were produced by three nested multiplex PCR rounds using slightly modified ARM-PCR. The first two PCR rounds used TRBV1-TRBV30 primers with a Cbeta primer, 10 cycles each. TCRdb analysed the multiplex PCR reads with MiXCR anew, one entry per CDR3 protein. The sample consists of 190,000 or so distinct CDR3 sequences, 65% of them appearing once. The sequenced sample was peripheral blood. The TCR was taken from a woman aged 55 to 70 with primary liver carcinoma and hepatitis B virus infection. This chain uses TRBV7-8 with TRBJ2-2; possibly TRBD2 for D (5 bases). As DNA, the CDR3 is TGTGTCAGCAGCTTCGGCGGAGGGAACACCGGGGAGCTGTTTTTT. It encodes CVSSFGGGNTGELFF.